The rows below give T cell receptor beta chains drawn from one sample of a study of blood T cells in healthy people across ages. TCRdb redid the calling of the 5' RACE reads with MiXCR, one entry per CDR3 protein. Here the sample spans 1.4 million or so distinct CDR3 sequences, roughly 43% being singletons. The sample taken for sequencing was blood. The receptor set was obtained from a woman between 18 and 30 years old in good health. Each CDR3 is given with its conserved first and last residue. The D gene is left open where the match is weak. Where a row states a size, it is once, few, many or the class of an expanded clone; other rows omit it.

v_call: TRBV6-5
clone_size: NA
d_call: NA
j_call: TRBJ2-3
cdr3_aa: CASSYTRGVDTQYF
cdr3_nt: TGTGCCAGCAGTTACACCAGGGGGGTAGATACGCAGTATTTT

v_call: TRBV20-1
clone_size: NA
d_call: TRBD2
j_call: TRBJ2-1
cdr3_aa: CSARDVGTSGSYNEQFF
cdr3_nt: TGCAGTGCTAGAGATGTTGGGACTAGCGGCTCCTACAATGAGCAGTTCTTC

v_call: TRBV12-3/TRBV12-4
clone_size: few
d_call: TRBD1
j_call: TRBJ2-1
cdr3_aa: CASTPWTGSFNEQFF
cdr3_nt: TGTGCCAGCACCCCATGGACAGGGTCTTTTAATGAGCAGTTCTTC

v_call: TRBV6-5
clone_size: NA
d_call: TRBD1
j_call: TRBJ1-2
cdr3_aa: CASSEQGTAGYTF
cdr3_nt: TGTGCCAGCAGTGAACAGGGGACGGCTGGCTACACCTTC

v_call: TRBV28
clone_size: once
d_call: NA
j_call: TRBJ2-1
cdr3_aa: CASSSTSRAAGEQFF
cdr3_nt: TGTGCCAGCAGTTCTACTAGCAGGGCCGCGGGTGAGCAGTTCTTC

v_call: TRBV12-3/TRBV12-4
clone_size: few
d_call: NA
j_call: TRBJ1-2
cdr3_aa: CASSPRRAGYTF
cdr3_nt: TGTGCCAGCAGTCCTAGGAGAGCTGGCTACACCTTC

v_call: TRBV20-1
clone_size: few
d_call: NA
j_call: TRBJ2-7
cdr3_aa: CSAREVGLEYF
cdr3_nt: TGCAGTGCTAGGGAGGTGGGCCTGGAGTACTTC

v_call: TRBV3-1
clone_size: NA
d_call: NA
j_call: TRBJ2-5
cdr3_aa: CASSLRGNDEQYF
cdr3_nt: TGTGCCAGCAGCCTCCGAGGAAATGATGAGCAGTACTTC

v_call: TRBV28
clone_size: NA
d_call: NA
j_call: TRBJ2-1
cdr3_aa: CALGSSYNEQFF
cdr3_nt: TGTGCCCTTGGAAGTTCCTACAATGAGCAGTTCTTC

v_call: TRBV20-1
clone_size: NA
d_call: NA
j_call: TRBJ2-7
cdr3_aa: CSAKPPNSYEQYF
cdr3_nt: TGCAGTGCTAAACCCCCCAATTCCTACGAGCAGTACTTC

v_call: TRBV2
clone_size: NA
d_call: NA
j_call: TRBJ2-2
cdr3_aa: CASCQDAGELFF
cdr3_nt: TGTGCCAGCTGCCAGGACGCCGGGGAGCTGTTTTTT

v_call: TRBV27
clone_size: NA
d_call: NA
j_call: TRBJ1-4
cdr3_aa: CASSQTLRREKLFF
cdr3_nt: TGTGCCAGCAGTCAGACCCTTCGGCGGGAAAAACTGTTTTTT

v_call: TRBV20-1
clone_size: NA
d_call: TRBD1
j_call: TRBJ2-1
cdr3_aa: CSAVAQGERYNEQFF
cdr3_nt: TGCAGTGCCGTGGCTCAGGGGGAGAGATACAATGAGCAGTTCTTC